This passage covers 15 T cell receptor beta chains from one sample sequenced in a study of cytomegalovirus exposure and HLA in healthy donors. The PCR contained 60 Vbeta and 13 Jbeta primers. TCRdb's table, derived via immunoSEQ multiplex PCR, lists solely in-frame clones and lacks some. The sample contains some 170,000 clones, roughly four fifths of which appear only once. Specimen: PBMCs. The receptor set was obtained from a woman between 18 and 30 years old in good health and CMV-seronegative.

The chain combines TRBV25-1 with TRBJ2-3, with TRBD2 identical over 8 bases. Germline assignment: CDR1 MGHDK and CDR2 SYGVNS. Unmatched junction bases numbered 8, after V lost 8 bases and J lost 4 bases. CDR3 size: 14 residues. CDR3 sequence reads: CASSTGGLADTQYF. The DNA for the CDR3 is TGTGCCAGCTCAACGGGGGGGCTTGCAGATACGCAGTATTTT.

The V and J genes are TRBV7-6 and TRBJ1-2; tentatively, D is TRBD1 (5 bases). The CDR3 contains 16 residues. V lost 5 bases to trimming and J lost 0 bases, with 16 bases between them. Germline CDR1 is SGHVS and CDR2 is FNYEAQ. The chain's CDR3 is CASSGQVTLSNYGYTF. Here the CDR3 DNA reads TGTGCCAGCAGCGGACAAGTCACACTATCTAACTATGGCTACACCTTC.

V usage is TRBV5-4 and J usage is TRBJ2-2, with 10 bases identical to TRBD2. The CDR3 extends over 16 amino acids. Germline lookup yields CDR1 SGHNT and CDR2 YYREEE (reference sequence). Unmatched junction bases numbered 7, after V lost 4 bases and J lost 4 bases. CDR3 DNA sequence: TGTGCCAGCAGCAGATTAGCGGGAGGAGGCACCGGGGAGCTGTTTTTT. It codes for CASSRLAGGGTGELFF.

The chain joins TRBV11-2 to TRBJ1-3, with a tentative D call TRBD1 (5 bases). The CDR3 has 15 residues. Germline values: CDR1 SGHAT, CDR2 FQNNGV. With 7 bases removed from V and 2 bases from J, the gap between germline ends came to 15 bases. The CDR3 loop is CASTHRGGTGNTIYF. CDR3 DNA sequence: TGTGCCAGCACCCATCGGGGGGGAACTGGAAACACCATATATTTT.

The rearrangement uses TRBV27 and TRBJ2-1; 10 bases are shared with TRBD1. This CDR3 has 16 residues. V lost 0 bases and J lost 6; bases outside the gene matches: 5. CDR1 and CDR2 (germline): MNHEY, SMNVEV (reference sequence). The CDR3 DNA sequence: TGTGCCAGCAGTTTATCGGGACAGGGGAAGGGCAATGAGCAGTTCTTC. It specifies CASSLSGQGKGNEQFF.

V usage is TRBV7-2 and J usage is TRBJ2-1; the match to TRBD2 covers 7 bases. Per germline, CDR1 SGHTA and CDR2 FQGNSA. Trimming removed 2 bases from V and 5 bases from J; junction bases left unmatched: 6. The CDR3 is 15 residues long. The CDR3 is CASSLYGTTHNEQFF. CDR3 sequence (DNA): TGTGCCAGCAGCTTATACGGGACTACCCACAATGAGCAGTTCTTC.

The table lists this clone with a count of one. CDR3: CASSVTGGTDTQYF. The CDR3 region has the DNA TGTGCCAGCAGTGTGACAGGGGGCACAGATACGCAGTATTTT. This chain links TRBV6-4 with TRBJ2-3; 8 bases are shared with TRBD1. There are 14 residues in the CDR3. Germline trimming cut 4 bases from V and 1 base from J; bases unmatched to any gene: 1. Germline assignment: CDR1 MRHNA and CDR2 SNTAGT.

J is TRBJ1-6 and V is TRBV7-9; TRBD1 aligns across 7 bases. Germline V gene sequence: CDR1 SEHNR, CDR2 FQNEAQ (reference sequence). The CDR3 contains 14 residues. With 4 bases clipped from V and 7 bases from J, the junction kept 4 bases outside the gene matches. CDR3 sequence: CASSSKGANSPLHF. CDR3 sequence (DNA): TGTGCCAGCAGCTCTAAGGGGGCGAATTCACCCCTCCACTTT.

This chain links TRBV5-4 with TRBJ2-7; 11 nucleotides agree with TRBD1. CDR1 is SGHNT, CDR2 YYREEE, per germline (reference sequence). J gave up 3 bases and V 2 bases, and 4 bases lay outside the gene matches. This CDR3 region has 15 residues. The CDR3 nucleotides read TGTGCCAGCAGCTTAGAGGGGACAGGGGGCTACGAGCAGTACTTC. Protein sequence: CASSLEGTGGYEQYF.

The rearrangement joins TRBV19 to TRBJ1-6; the match to TRBD1 covers 9 bases. After removal of 3 bases from V and 10 bases from J, the junction contained 7 bases not matched to a gene. The CDR3 covers 15 residues. CDR1 is LNHDA, CDR2 SQIVND, per germline (reference sequence). This CDR3 is CASSISDRGWSPLHF. CDR3 nucleotides: TGTGCCAGTAGTATCTCGGACAGGGGTTGGTCACCCCTCCACTTT. Looking up the rest from reference TRBV19 and TRBJ1-6 gives the full variable domain: DGGITQSPKYLFRKEGQNVTLSCEQNLNHDAMYWYRQDPGQGLRLIYYSQIVNDFQKGDIAEGYSVSREKKESFPLTVTSAQKNPTAFYLCASSISDRGWSPLHFGNGTRLTVT.

The chain employs TRBV27 and TRBJ2-3; the match to TRBD1 covers 9 bases. Germline V lookup: CDR1 MNHEY, CDR2 SMNVEV (reference sequence). The junction had 7 bases not matched to a gene; V was cut back by 4 bases and J by 2 bases. The CDR3 runs 16 residues. The CDR3 sequence: CASSSQGARSTDTQYF. The CDR3 DNA reads as TGTGCCAGCAGTTCACAGGGGGCGCGATCCACAGATACGCAGTATTTT.

The rearrangement joins TRBV6-6 to TRBJ2-5; no definite D call. The last part of the DNA fits TRBJ2-7 better; the J call may be wrong. From germline, CDR1 is MNHNY and CDR2 SVGAGI (reference sequence). The CDR3 is made up of 13 amino acids. CDR3 amino acids: CASSYSISGEQYF. In DNA, the CDR3 is TGTGCCAGCAGTTACTCGATATCAGGCGAGCAGTACTTC.

The V gene is TRBV11-2, the J gene TRBJ2-1, with 10 bases identical to TRBD2. This CDR3 region has 15 residues. Germline loops: CDR1 SGHAT, CDR2 FQNNGV. V shed 1 base, J shed 7 bases, and the junction held 4 bases outside the gene matches. CDR3 region: CASSLVAGGRNEQFF. For the CDR3, the DNA is TGTGCCAGCAGCTTAGTAGCGGGAGGCCGGAATGAGCAGTTCTTC.

This chain connects TRBV5-6 to TRBJ1-1; D gene ambiguous. The CDR3 has 12 amino acids. Germline lookup yields CDR1 SGHDT and CDR2 YYEEEE. The V and J ends lost 0 bases and 7 bases respectively, with 7 bases between them. The CDR3 is CASSLATYEAFF. CDR3 coding DNA: TGTGCCAGCAGCTTGGCGACATATGAAGCTTTCTTT.

The chain recombines TRBV7-6 with TRBJ2-1; D ambiguous. Germline V gene sequence: CDR1 SGHVS, CDR2 FNYEAQ. CDR3 length: 14 amino acids. With 5 bases removed from V and 4 bases from J, the gap between germline ends came to 12 bases. The CDR3 DNA follows: TGTGCCAGCAGCGCACAGTCATTTTACAATGAGCAGTTCTTC. This encodes CASSAQSFYNEQFF.